Listed below are T cell receptor beta chains from one sample, sequenced in a study of T-cell reconstitution after alpha-beta-depleted transplantation in children. MiXCR, run by TCRdb on the PCR reads, gives a single entry per CDR3 protein. Of 250,000 to 400,000 distinct CDR3 sequences listed, approximately 20% are singletons. The sequencing used PBMCs, mostly from graft donor cells, collected 180 days after TCRalphabeta/CD19-depleted stem cell transplant. These TCRs come from a male patient between 10 and 17 years old who had a stem cell transplant for acute lymphoblastic leukemia, so the T cells may come from the graft donor. CDR3s include the opening cysteine and the closing phenylalanine or tryptophan. The order of the fields is J gene, D gene, CDR3 length, clone size, V gene, CDR3 DNA, CDR3 protein. The D gene is left open where the match is weak. For some rows the clone size is stated as once, few or many, or as a class when expanded; others skip it.

TRBJ1-1	TRBD1	13	few	TRBV27	TGTGCCAGCAGTATGGGACAGGGCTTTGAAGCTTTCTTT	CASSMGQGFEAFF
TRBJ2-3	TRBD1	17	.	TRBV7-9	TGTGCCAGCAGCCCCGGGACAGGGCTCCCTGGCACAGATACGCAGTATTTT	CASSPGTGLPGTDTQYF
TRBJ1-4	.	16	.	TRBV25-1	TGTGCCAGCAGCAGACCCGACATTCCCGTAAATGAAAAACTGTTTTTT	CASSRPDIPVNEKLFF
TRBJ2-7	.	16	.	TRBV5-1	TGCGCCAGTGGGGGGAGCTTTGGATACGGAGACTACGAGCAGTACTTC	CASGGSFGYGDYEQYF
TRBJ2-7	.	11	.	TRBV29-1	TGCAGCGTTGAAGATCCGGCCGAGCAGTACTTC	CSVEDPAEQYF
TRBJ2-5	TRBD2	15	.	TRBV20-1	TGCAGTGCCTCACCCAGCGGGAGCAGGCAAGAGACCCAGTACTTC	CSASPSGSRQETQYF
TRBJ2-7	TRBD1	12	few	TRBV5-1	TGCGCCAGCAGCGGGACAGGCGGGGAGCAGTACTTC	CASSGTGGEQYF
TRBJ2-1	.	14	few	TRBV12-3/TRBV12-4	TGTGCCAGCAGTTTGATAGGGGGGGGTAATGAGCAGTTCTTC	CASSLIGGGNEQFF
TRBJ2-2	.	12	few	TRBV12-3/TRBV12-4	.	CASSILAGELFF
TRBJ2-1	TRBD2	17	.	TRBV24-1	TGTGCCACCTCAAGTGTATTGGGAGCGGGAGGGGGCAATGAGCAGTTCTTC	CATSSVLGAGGGNEQFF
TRBJ1-1	.	17	few	TRBV10-3	TGTGCCATCAGTAGTCGGGACATGGCCGCGATGAACACTGAAGCTTTCTTT	CAISSRDMAAMNTEAFF
TRBJ2-1	.	17	.	TRBV10-3	TGTGCCATCAGAGGAGGGGGCAGAAAATCCTCCTACAATGAGCAGTTCTTC	CAIRGGGRKSSYNEQFF
TRBJ2-3	.	14	few	TRBV19	TGTGCCAGTAGTCCCCGGGGGACATCAGATACGCAGTATTTT	CASSPRGTSDTQYF
TRBJ2-6	TRBD1	17	.	TRBV7-3	TGTGCCAGCAGCTTAGGACAGGGGGAGACTGGGGCCAACGTCCTGACTTTC	CASSLGQGETGANVLTF
TRBJ2-7	.	12	.	TRBV11-1	TGTGCCAGCAGCTCTATTAAGTACGAGCAGTACTTC	CASSSIKYEQYF
TRBJ2-7	TRBD1	15	once	TRBV7-9	TGTGCCAGCAGCACCCGGACAGGGAACGGCTACGAGCAGTACTTC	CASSTRTGNGYEQYF
TRBJ1-1	.	18	.	TRBV27	TGTGCCAGCAGTAGAGGGCAGGGGCTAGGGTTAATGAACACTGAAGCTTTCTTT	CASSRGQGLGLMNTEAFF
TRBJ2-7	TRBD2	13	.	TRBV5-6	TGTGCCAGCAGTAAGCGGGAGTCCTACGAGCAGTACTTC	CASSKRESYEQYF
TRBJ1-3	.	12	.	TRBV25-1	TGTGCCAGCAGGGGCCGAGGAAACACCATATATTTT	CASRGRGNTIYF
TRBJ1-5	.	17	.	TRBV12-3/TRBV12-4	TGTGCCAGCAGTCGAACCCCAAGCCCGTCTAGCAATCAGCCCCAGCATTTT	CASSRTPSPSSNQPQHF
TRBJ1-2	TRBD1	15	many	TRBV14	TGTGCCAGCAGCCCCCAACAGGGGAAAATCTATGGCTACACCTTC	CASSPQQGKIYGYTF
TRBJ2-3	TRBD2	17	.	TRBV11-2	TGTGCCAGCAGAGAGGGACTGGTAGCGGGAGGTTGGGATACGCAGTATTTT	CASREGLVAGGWDTQYF